The rows below give T cell receptor beta chains drawn from one sample of a study of T cell responses to AZD1222 COVID-19 vaccine. Sequencing was performed with immunoSEQ multiplex PCR; in TCRdb, only in-frame clones are kept and a portion is missing. The sample lists roughly 150,000 clones, about nine tenths seen once, with less than 3.5% in the top ten. The specimen was peripheral blood, collected 28 days after the second AZD1222 dose. Every receptor here comes from an adult who received the AZD1222 COVID-19 vaccine. Each CDR3 is given without its conserved first and last residue. The order of the fields is D gene, V gene, J gene, CDR3 protein. A D gene is named only where the DNA matches it firmly.

D gene: TRBD1
V gene: TRBV6-5
J gene: TRBJ1-5
CDR3 protein: ASRLDRGNQPQH

D gene: -
V gene: TRBV20-1
J gene: TRBJ2-7
CDR3 protein: SVGQSYEQY

D gene: TRBD1
V gene: TRBV10-1
J gene: TRBJ2-1
CDR3 protein: ASSDDRVRLHNNEQF

D gene: -
V gene: TRBV3-1/TRBV3-2
J gene: TRBJ1-1
CDR3 protein: ASSQGEIMNTEAF

D gene: -
V gene: TRBV18
J gene: TRBJ2-2
CDR3 protein: ASSPPPAAGELF

D gene: -
V gene: TRBV28
J gene: TRBJ1-1
CDR3 protein: ASLMGTEAF

D gene: -
V gene: TRBV7-9
J gene: TRBJ2-4
CDR3 protein: ASSSTGQAKNIQY

D gene: TRBD1
V gene: TRBV5-1
J gene: TRBJ1-1
CDR3 protein: ASSLGTGATEAF

D gene: -
V gene: TRBV5-6
J gene: TRBJ1-4
CDR3 protein: ASSYRSRPEKLF

D gene: TRBD2
V gene: TRBV28
J gene: TRBJ2-1
CDR3 protein: ASSSLAGGPDEQF

D gene: TRBD2
V gene: TRBV3-1/TRBV3-2
J gene: TRBJ2-1
CDR3 protein: ASSHSGTSGYNEQF

D gene: TRBD1
V gene: TRBV28
J gene: TRBJ1-2
CDR3 protein: ASSTMTGRGYYGYT

D gene: -
V gene: TRBV19
J gene: TRBJ1-1
CDR3 protein: ASSWGVNTEAF

D gene: -
V gene: TRBV5-1
J gene: TRBJ1-3
CDR3 protein: ASSLDRTGNTIY

D gene: TRBD2
V gene: TRBV7-2
J gene: TRBJ2-3
CDR3 protein: ASSLVLAGGPSTDTQY

D gene: TRBD1
V gene: TRBV3-1/TRBV3-2
J gene: TRBJ1-4
CDR3 protein: ASSFGGQEYGREKLF

D gene: TRBD1
V gene: TRBV6-2/TRBV6-3
J gene: TRBJ1-2
CDR3 protein: ASSIIDRGRGYT

D gene: TRBD1
V gene: TRBV7-2
J gene: TRBJ2-1
CDR3 protein: ASSTDRGNEQF

D gene: -
V gene: TRBV7-9
J gene: TRBJ1-4
CDR3 protein: ASSLASLGSGGRKKLF

D gene: -
V gene: TRBV6-5
J gene: TRBJ1-2
CDR3 protein: ASKTGFNGYT

D gene: -
V gene: TRBV7-2
J gene: TRBJ1-2
CDR3 protein: ASSLGARYGYT

D gene: -
V gene: TRBV23-1
J gene: TRBJ2-7
CDR3 protein: ASSPGQPYEQY

D gene: TRBD1
V gene: TRBV3-1/TRBV3-2
J gene: TRBJ2-7
CDR3 protein: ASSQDSGTDYEQY

D gene: -
V gene: TRBV7-2
J gene: TRBJ1-6
CDR3 protein: ASSPPGSSYNSPLH

D gene: -
V gene: TRBV6-5
J gene: TRBJ1-2
CDR3 protein: ASGTDYSPYGYT

D gene: -
V gene: TRBV7-8
J gene: TRBJ2-7
CDR3 protein: ASRGRGSPYEQY

D gene: -
V gene: TRBV28
J gene: TRBJ1-1
CDR3 protein: ASSLRGQLRNTEAF

D gene: -
V gene: TRBV6-1
J gene: TRBJ1-2
CDR3 protein: ASSDTETQNYGYT

D gene: -
V gene: TRBV12-3/TRBV12-4
J gene: TRBJ1-6
CDR3 protein: ASSFTDSPLH

D gene: -
V gene: TRBV29-1
J gene: TRBJ2-7
CDR3 protein: SVEGGTGEQY

D gene: -
V gene: TRBV28
J gene: TRBJ1-1
CDR3 protein: ASSLLGRNEAF

D gene: -
V gene: TRBV3-1/TRBV3-2
J gene: TRBJ2-5
CDR3 protein: ASSQDMKTQY

D gene: -
V gene: TRBV5-8
J gene: TRBJ2-7
CDR3 protein: ASSLGLGYEQY

D gene: -
V gene: TRBV6-1
J gene: TRBJ2-6
CDR3 protein: ASSEVMGQGANVLT

D gene: -
V gene: TRBV30
J gene: TRBJ2-1
CDR3 protein: ASAAESSYNEQF

D gene: -
V gene: TRBV7-9
J gene: TRBJ1-5
CDR3 protein: ASRPIGAGNQPQH

D gene: -
V gene: TRBV19
J gene: TRBJ1-2
CDR3 protein: ASSIRVEKYGYT

D gene: -
V gene: TRBV18
J gene: TRBJ2-2
CDR3 protein: ASSQQGTTNTGELF

D gene: -
V gene: TRBV28
J gene: TRBJ2-7
CDR3 protein: ASSFGGPGYEQY

D gene: -
V gene: TRBV28
J gene: TRBJ1-1
CDR3 protein: ASSLTGALNTEAF

D gene: -
V gene: TRBV28
J gene: TRBJ1-5
CDR3 protein: ASITPTGRDQPQH

D gene: -
V gene: TRBV7-2
J gene: TRBJ1-4
CDR3 protein: ASSFRRGANEKLF

D gene: TRBD2
V gene: TRBV6-2/TRBV6-3
J gene: TRBJ2-1
CDR3 protein: ASSYSTAGAHNEQF

D gene: TRBD1
V gene: TRBV19
J gene: TRBJ1-5
CDR3 protein: ASSMGTGASNQPQH

D gene: TRBD2
V gene: TRBV3-1/TRBV3-2
J gene: TRBJ2-1
CDR3 protein: ASSQGLVLAGRSSYNEQF

D gene: -
V gene: TRBV28
J gene: TRBJ1-2
CDR3 protein: ASSFRLYRVVGKGGYT

D gene: -
V gene: TRBV11-3
J gene: TRBJ1-1
CDR3 protein: ASSFSGGNTEAF

D gene: TRBD1
V gene: TRBV7-9
J gene: TRBJ1-5
CDR3 protein: ASSPDRVGYQPQH

D gene: -
V gene: TRBV7-9
J gene: TRBJ2-7
CDR3 protein: ASSLTITTGDEQY

D gene: -
V gene: TRBV6-5
J gene: TRBJ2-3
CDR3 protein: ASIHRGTDTQY

D gene: TRBD2
V gene: TRBV6-8
J gene: TRBJ2-7
CDR3 protein: ASSRQQSGVVYEQY

D gene: -
V gene: TRBV4-3
J gene: TRBJ2-1
CDR3 protein: ASSQELLEQLYNEQF

D gene: TRBD1
V gene: TRBV11-3
J gene: TRBJ2-3
CDR3 protein: ASSSGQGRMGQDTQY

D gene: -
V gene: TRBV28
J gene: TRBJ1-4
CDR3 protein: ASSPYRDEKLF

D gene: -
V gene: TRBV21-1
J gene: TRBJ2-7
CDR3 protein: AILRQRLTYEQY

D gene: TRBD1
V gene: TRBV10-3
J gene: TRBJ1-2
CDR3 protein: AISEMQGANGYT